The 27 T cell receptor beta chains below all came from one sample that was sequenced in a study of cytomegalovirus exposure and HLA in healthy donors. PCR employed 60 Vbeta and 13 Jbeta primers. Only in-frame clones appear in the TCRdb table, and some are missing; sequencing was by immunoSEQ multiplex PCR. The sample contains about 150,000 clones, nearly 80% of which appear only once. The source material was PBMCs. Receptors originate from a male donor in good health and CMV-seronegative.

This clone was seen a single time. The CDR3 here is CASSSPGLEETQYF. CDR3 bases: TGTGCCAGCAGCTCCCCGGGACTAGAAGAGACCCAGTACTTC. The chain links TRBV5-4 to TRBJ2-5; the match to TRBD2 covers 8 bases. The germline CDR1 and CDR2 sequences are SGHNT and YYREEE (reference sequence). V was clipped by 3 bases and J by 3 bases; unmatched bases: 4. The CDR3 is 14 amino acids.

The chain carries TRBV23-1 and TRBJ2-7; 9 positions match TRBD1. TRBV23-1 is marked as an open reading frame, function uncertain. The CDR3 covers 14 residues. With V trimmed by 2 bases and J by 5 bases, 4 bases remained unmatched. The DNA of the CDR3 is TGCGCCAGCAGTCAAGACAGGGGGATGAACGAGCAGTACTTC. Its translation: CASSQDRGMNEQYF.

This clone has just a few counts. The CDR3 spells CASSLRLAGGWDEQFF. CDR3 DNA: TGTGCCAGCAGCCTCAGACTAGCGGGAGGGTGGGATGAGCAGTTCTTC. J is TRBJ2-1 and V is TRBV11-2; 14 nucleotides agree with TRBD2. V lost 5 bases to trimming and J lost 8 bases; unmatched junction nucleotides: 8. From germline, CDR1 is SGHAT and CDR2 FQNNGV. This CDR3 comprises 16 residues.

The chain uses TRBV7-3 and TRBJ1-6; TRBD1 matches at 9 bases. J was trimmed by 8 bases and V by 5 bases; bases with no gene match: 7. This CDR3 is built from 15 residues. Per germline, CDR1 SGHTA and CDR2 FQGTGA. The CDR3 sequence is CASSISGQGDSPLHF. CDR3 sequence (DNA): TGTGCCAGCAGCATCTCGGGACAGGGAGATTCACCCCTCCACTTT.

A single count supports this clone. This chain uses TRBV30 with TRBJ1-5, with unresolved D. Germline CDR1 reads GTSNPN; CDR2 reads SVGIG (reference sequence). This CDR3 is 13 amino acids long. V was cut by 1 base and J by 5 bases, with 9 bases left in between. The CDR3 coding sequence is TGTGCCTGGAGTGGACGGAGTGATCAGCCCCAGCATTTT. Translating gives CAWSGRSDQPQHF. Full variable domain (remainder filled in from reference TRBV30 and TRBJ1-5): SQTIHQWPATLVQPVGSPLSLECTVEGTSNPNLYWYRQAAGRGLQLLFYSVGIGQISSEVPQNLSASRPQDRQFILSSKKLLLSDSGFYLCAWSGRSDQPQHFGDGTRLSIL.

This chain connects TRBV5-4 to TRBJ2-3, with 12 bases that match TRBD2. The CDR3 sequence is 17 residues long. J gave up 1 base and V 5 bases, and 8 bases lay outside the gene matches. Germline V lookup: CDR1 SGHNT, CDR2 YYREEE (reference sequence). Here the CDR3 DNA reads TGTGCCAGCAGGGAAGGACTAGCGGGGCTACGCACAGATACGCAGTATTTT. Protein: CASREGLAGLRTDTQYF.

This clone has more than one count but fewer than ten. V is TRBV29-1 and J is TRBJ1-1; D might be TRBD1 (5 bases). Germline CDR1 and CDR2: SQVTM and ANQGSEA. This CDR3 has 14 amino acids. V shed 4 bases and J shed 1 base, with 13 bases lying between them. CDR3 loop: CSVGGPGSNTEAFF. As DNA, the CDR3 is TGCAGCGTTGGGGGCCCGGGTTCGAACACTGAAGCTTTCTTT.

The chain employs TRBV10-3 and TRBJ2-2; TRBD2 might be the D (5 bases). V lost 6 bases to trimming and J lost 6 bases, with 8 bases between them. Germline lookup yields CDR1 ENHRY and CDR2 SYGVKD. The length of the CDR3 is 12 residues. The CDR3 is CAIRVGAGELFF. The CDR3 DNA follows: TGTGCCATCAGGGTCGGGGCCGGGGAGCTGTTTTTT.

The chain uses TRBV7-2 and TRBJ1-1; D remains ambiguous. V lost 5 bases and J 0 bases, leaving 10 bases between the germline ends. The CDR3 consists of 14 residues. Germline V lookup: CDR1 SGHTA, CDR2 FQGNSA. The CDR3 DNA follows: TGTGCCAGCAGCCCTCGGACTTTGAACACTGAAGCTTTCTTT. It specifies CASSPRTLNTEAFF.

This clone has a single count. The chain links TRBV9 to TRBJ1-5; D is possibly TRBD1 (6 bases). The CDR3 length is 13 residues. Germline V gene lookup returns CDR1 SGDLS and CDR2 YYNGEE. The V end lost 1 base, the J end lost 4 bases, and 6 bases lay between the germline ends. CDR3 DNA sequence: TGTGCCAGCAGCGTAAGGGGGAATCAGCCCCAGCATTTT. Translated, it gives CASSVRGNQPQHF.

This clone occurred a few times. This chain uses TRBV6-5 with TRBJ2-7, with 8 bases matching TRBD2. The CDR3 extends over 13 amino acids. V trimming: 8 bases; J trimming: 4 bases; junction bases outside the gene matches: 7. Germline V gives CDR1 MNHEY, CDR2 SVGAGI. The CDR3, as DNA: TGTGCCAGCTCAAGAGCGGGGGCTTACGAGCAGTACTTC. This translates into CASSRAGAYEQYF.

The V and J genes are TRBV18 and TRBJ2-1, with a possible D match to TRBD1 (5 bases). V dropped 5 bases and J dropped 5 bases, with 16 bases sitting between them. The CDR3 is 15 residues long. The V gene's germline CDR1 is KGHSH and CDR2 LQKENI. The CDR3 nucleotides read TGTGCCAGCTCAATGCCAGGGAAAACGAACAATGAGCAGTTCTTC. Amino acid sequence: CASSMPGKTNNEQFF. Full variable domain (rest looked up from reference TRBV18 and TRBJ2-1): NAGVMQNPRHLVRRRGQEARLRCSPMKGHSHVYWYRQLPEEGLKFMVYLQKENIIDESGMPKERFSAEFPKEGPSILRIQQVVRGDSAAYFCASSMPGKTNNEQFFGPGTRLTVL.

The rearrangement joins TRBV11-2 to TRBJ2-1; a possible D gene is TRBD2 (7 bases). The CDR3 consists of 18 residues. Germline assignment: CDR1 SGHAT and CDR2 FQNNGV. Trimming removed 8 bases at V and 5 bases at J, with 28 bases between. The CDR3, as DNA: TGTGCCAGCGGACGGGACGGGGGGCTAAGGGTTGGGGACAATGAGCAGTTCTTC. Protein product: CASGRDGGLRVGDNEQFF.

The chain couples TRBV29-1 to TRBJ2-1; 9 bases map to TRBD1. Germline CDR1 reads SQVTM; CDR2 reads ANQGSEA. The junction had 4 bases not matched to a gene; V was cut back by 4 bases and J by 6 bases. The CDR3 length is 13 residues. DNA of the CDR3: TGCAGCGTTGGAACAGGGGGCTTCAATGAGCAGTTCTTC. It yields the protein CSVGTGGFNEQFF.

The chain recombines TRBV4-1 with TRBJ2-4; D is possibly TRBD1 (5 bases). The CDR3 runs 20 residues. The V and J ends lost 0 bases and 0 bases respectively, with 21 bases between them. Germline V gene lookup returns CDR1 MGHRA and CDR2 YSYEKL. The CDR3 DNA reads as TGCGCCAGCAGCCAAGATCAAGACAGTTGGGCTTCCTTAGCCAAAAACATTCAGTACTTC. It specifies CASSQDQDSWASLAKNIQYF.

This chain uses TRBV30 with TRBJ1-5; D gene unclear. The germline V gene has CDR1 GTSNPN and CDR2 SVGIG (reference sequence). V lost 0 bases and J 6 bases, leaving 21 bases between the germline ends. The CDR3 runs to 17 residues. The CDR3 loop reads CAWSVRHSSVGVQPQHF. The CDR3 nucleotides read TGTGCCTGGAGTGTTCGACATAGTTCCGTGGGCGTTCAGCCCCAGCATTTT.

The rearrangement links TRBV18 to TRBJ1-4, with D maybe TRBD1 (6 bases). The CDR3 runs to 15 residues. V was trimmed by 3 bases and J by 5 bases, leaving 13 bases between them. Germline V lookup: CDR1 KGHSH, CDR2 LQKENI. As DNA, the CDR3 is TGTGCCAGCTCACCGAGGACAGAGTCCAATGAAAAACTGTTTTTT. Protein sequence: CASSPRTESNEKLFF.

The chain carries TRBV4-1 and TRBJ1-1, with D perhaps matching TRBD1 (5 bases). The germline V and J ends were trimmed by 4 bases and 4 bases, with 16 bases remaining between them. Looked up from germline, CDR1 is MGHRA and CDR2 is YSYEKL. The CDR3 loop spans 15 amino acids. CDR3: CASSPMGRRVTEAFF. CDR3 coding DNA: TGCGCCAGCAGCCCGATGGGGCGGAGAGTCACTGAAGCTTTCTTT.

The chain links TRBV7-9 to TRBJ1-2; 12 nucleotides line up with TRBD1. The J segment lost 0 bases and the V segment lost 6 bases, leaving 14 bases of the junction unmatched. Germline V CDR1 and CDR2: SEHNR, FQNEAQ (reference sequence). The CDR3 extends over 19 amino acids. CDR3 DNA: TGTGCCAGCAGGCCCACCGGGACAGGGGGCGCCGCTACTAACTATGGCTACACCTTC. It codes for CASRPTGTGGAATNYGYTF.

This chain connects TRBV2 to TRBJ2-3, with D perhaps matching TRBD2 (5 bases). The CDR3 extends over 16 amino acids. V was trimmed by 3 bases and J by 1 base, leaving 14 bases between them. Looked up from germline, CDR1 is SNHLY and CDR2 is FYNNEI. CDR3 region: CASSDVLAGRTDTQYF. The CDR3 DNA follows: TGTGCCAGCAGTGACGTCCTTGCGGGCCGCACAGATACGCAGTATTTT.

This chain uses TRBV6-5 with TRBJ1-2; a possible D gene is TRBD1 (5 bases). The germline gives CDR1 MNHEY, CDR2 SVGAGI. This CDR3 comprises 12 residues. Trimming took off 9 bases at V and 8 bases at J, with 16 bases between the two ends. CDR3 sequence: CASRGTKRGYTF. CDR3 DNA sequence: TGTGCCAGTCGGGGGACGAAGAGGGGCTACACCTTC.

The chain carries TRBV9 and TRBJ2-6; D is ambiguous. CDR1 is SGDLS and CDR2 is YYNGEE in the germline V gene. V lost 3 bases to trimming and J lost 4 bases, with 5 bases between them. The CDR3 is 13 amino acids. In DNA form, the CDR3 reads TGTGCCAGCAGCGCATCCGGGGCCAACGTCCTGACTTTC. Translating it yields CASSASGANVLTF.

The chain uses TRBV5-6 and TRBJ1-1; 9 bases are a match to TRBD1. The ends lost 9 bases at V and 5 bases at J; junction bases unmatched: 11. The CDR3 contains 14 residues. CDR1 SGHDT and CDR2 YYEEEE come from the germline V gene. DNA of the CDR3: TGTGCCACCAGACCGGGACAGGGAAGGACTGAAGCTTTCTTT. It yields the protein CATRPGQGRTEAFF.

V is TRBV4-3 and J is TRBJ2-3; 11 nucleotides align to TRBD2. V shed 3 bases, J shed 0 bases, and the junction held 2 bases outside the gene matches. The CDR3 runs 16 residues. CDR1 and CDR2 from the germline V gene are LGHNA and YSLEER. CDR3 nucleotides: TGCGCCAGCAGCCAGGGGACTAGCGGTAGCACAGATACGCAGTATTTT. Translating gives CASSQGTSGSTDTQYF.

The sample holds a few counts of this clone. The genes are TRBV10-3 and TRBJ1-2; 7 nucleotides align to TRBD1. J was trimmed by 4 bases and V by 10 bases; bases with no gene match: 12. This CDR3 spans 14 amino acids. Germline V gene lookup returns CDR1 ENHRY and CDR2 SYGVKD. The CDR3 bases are TGTGCCAGCTCAACAGGGGCAACCATCTATGGCTACACCTTC. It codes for CASSTGATIYGYTF.

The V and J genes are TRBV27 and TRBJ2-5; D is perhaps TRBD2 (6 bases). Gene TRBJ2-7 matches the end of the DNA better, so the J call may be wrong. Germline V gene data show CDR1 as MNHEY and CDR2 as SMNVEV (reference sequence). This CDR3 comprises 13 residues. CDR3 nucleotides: TGTGCCAGCAGTACGGGACTGAGATACGAGCAGTACTTC. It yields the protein CASSTGLRYEQYF.

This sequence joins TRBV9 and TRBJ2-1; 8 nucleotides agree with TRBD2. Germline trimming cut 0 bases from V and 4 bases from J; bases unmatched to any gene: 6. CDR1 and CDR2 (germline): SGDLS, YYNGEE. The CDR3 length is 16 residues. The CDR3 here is CASSVVGTSPYNEQFF. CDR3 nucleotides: TGTGCCAGCAGCGTAGTGGGGACTAGTCCATACAATGAGCAGTTCTTC.